This T cell receptor (beta chain) was identified in a study of T-cell reconstitution after alpha-beta-depleted transplantation in children. Trimming at V came to 4 bases and at J to 7 bases, leaving 13 bases not matched to a gene. This CDR3 is built from 17 residues. Per the germline V gene, CDR1 is SGHTA and CDR2 is FQGNSA. Unique molecular identifiers tagged the TCRbeta library. Using its own MiXCR run on the PCR reads, TCRdb lists one record per CDR3 protein. The profile covers hundreds of thousands of distinct CDR3 sequences, with 23% appearing a single time and around 14% taken by the ten largest. General study findings and limits: About two months after transplant, alpha-beta T cells reportedly came from several hundred expanded graft clones. Surviving thymic progenitors and recipient T cells were the source of high TCRbeta diversity at day 60 in some patients. Most T-cell counts and diversity one year after the transplant came from T cells that were newly produced.

As to this clonotype: Its specificity is not known.

The TCR originated in a boy younger than two who had a stem cell transplant for acute myeloid leukemia, so the T cells may come from the graft donor. This chain uses TRBV7-2 with TRBJ2-2, with 9 bases identical to TRBD1. This specimen consisted of PBMCs, mostly from graft donor cells, obtained 360 days after TCRalphabeta/CD19-depleted stem cell transplant. CDR3 DNA: TGTGCCAGCAGCTCTCCGGGACAGGGACGGGGAGTCGGGGAGCTGTTTTTT. It is translated as CASSSPGQGRGVGELFF.